A single sample gave rise to the 2 T cell receptor beta chains below, sequenced in a study of blood T cell repertoires in COVID-19. Produced via immunoSEQ multiplex PCR; TCRdb's table is partial and in-frame only. The sample consists of fewer than 400,000 clones, more than 85% of them appearing once. Sequenced sample: peripheral blood. All receptors come from a human donor in a cohort sampled during active COVID-19.

The chain couples TRBV5-1 to TRBJ2-5, with 8 bases identical to TRBD2. After removal of 2 bases from V and 3 bases from J, the junction contained 9 bases not matched to a gene. This CDR3 is 16 amino acids long. The V gene's germline CDR1 is SGHRS and CDR2 YFSETQ. Here the CDR3 DNA reads TGCGCCAGCAGCTTTGAGGCTAGCGGGTGGAAAGAGACCCAGTACTTC. Translating gives CASSFEASGWKETQYF.

This clone has just a few counts. The gene calls are TRBV28 and TRBJ2-2, with a weak D call TRBD1 (6 bases). Germline V gives CDR1 MDHEN, CDR2 SYDVKM. The length of the CDR3 is 13 residues. Trimming took 3 bases from V and 6 from J, leaving 8 bases between them. The CDR3 loop reads CASSLNRAGELFF. CDR3 bases: TGTGCCAGCAGTTTGAACAGGGCCGGGGAGCTGTTTTTT.